These 12 T cell receptor beta chains originate from one sample sequenced in a study of blood T cell repertoires in COVID-19. The repertoire was sequenced with immunoSEQ multiplex PCR; TCRdb's copy has only in-frame clones and lacks some. Found here are 200,000 to 250,000 clones, around 82% of them singletons; the top ten hold less than 7%. Sequenced sample: peripheral blood. The origin of the receptors is an older woman with acute or convalescent COVID-19.

The V gene is TRBV19, the J gene TRBJ1-3; no clear D. V gave up 6 bases and J gave up 4 bases, with 13 bases separating them. CDR3 length: 14 amino acids. CDR1 and CDR2 (germline): LNHDA, SQIVND (reference sequence). CDR3: CASRTQEPGNTIYF. CDR3 nucleotides: TGTGCCAGTAGGACGCAGGAACCAGGAAACACCATATATTTT.

This rearrangement joins TRBV5-5 to TRBJ2-5, with a tentative D call TRBD2 (6 bases). Trimming removed 2 bases from V and 4 bases from J, with 21 bases in between. Germline-derived CDR1 and CDR2 are SGHKS and YYEKEE (reference sequence). CDR3 length equals 17 residues. The CDR3 nucleotides read TGTGCCAGCAGCTTTAGACTAGGTGGACCGGTGGGAGAGACCCAGTACTTC. Translating gives CASSFRLGGPVGETQYF.

This chain joins TRBV5-5 and TRBJ1-4; no reliable D call. Trimming stripped 4 bases from V and 14 bases from J, with 12 bases between. Germline lookup yields CDR1 SGHKS and CDR2 YYEKEE (reference sequence). The CDR3 has 11 residues. The CDR3 DNA is TGTGCCAGCAGCACTAGGGATAGCCTGTTTTTT. Translating gives CASSTRDSLFF.

At least ten counts were recorded for this clone. V usage is TRBV28 and J usage is TRBJ2-4; D is perhaps TRBD2 (6 bases). V lost 2 bases to trimming and J lost 2 bases, with 13 bases between them. Germline V lookup: CDR1 MDHEN, CDR2 SYDVKM. The length of the CDR3 is 16 residues. CDR3 in amino acids: CASSLPGEVSKNIQYF. DNA for the CDR3: TGTGCCAGCAGTTTACCCGGGGAGGTTTCCAAAAACATTCAGTACTTC.

The chain joins TRBV15 to TRBJ2-7, with 7 bases fitting TRBD1. V was pared by 3 bases and J by 0 bases, with 2 bases of the junction left unmatched. CDR3 length equals 14 residues. Germline lookup yields CDR1 LNHNV and CDR2 YYDKDF (reference sequence). The CDR3 reads CATSSGTVSYEQYF. The CDR3 bases are TGTGCCACCAGCAGTGGGACAGTCTCCTACGAGCAGTACTTC.

This chain connects TRBV2 to TRBJ2-3; no clear D gene. The CDR3 length is 14 residues. Germline CDR1 SNHLY, CDR2 FYNNEI. V was cut by 0 bases and J by 4 bases, with 8 bases left in between. The CDR3 coding sequence is TGTGCCAGCAGTGAAGCGTCTTTCGCAGATACGCAGTATTTT. It codes for CASSEASFADTQYF. Variable domain in full (rest from reference TRBV2 and TRBJ2-3): EPEVTQTPSHQVTQMGQEVILRCVPISNHLYFYWYRQILGQKVEFLVSFYNNEISEKSEIFDDQFSVERPDGSNFTLKIRSTKLEDSAMYFCASSEASFADTQYFGPGTRLTVL.

This clone was counted a single time. This chain connects TRBV7-2 to TRBJ2-3; D call uncertain. The CDR3 contains 11 residues. Trimming took off 4 bases at V and 10 bases at J, with 9 bases between the two ends. The germline CDR1 and CDR2 sequences are SGHTA and FQGNSA. The CDR3 here is CASSYSSPQYF. The CDR3 DNA sequence: TGTGCCAGCAGCTACTCGTCCCCGCAGTATTTT.

The chain uses TRBV27 and TRBJ2-5; TRBD2 agrees at 7 bases. After removal of 6 bases from V and 0 bases from J, the junction contained 10 bases not matched to a gene. Looked up from germline, CDR1 is MNHEY and CDR2 is SMNVEV (reference sequence). The length of the CDR3 is 16 residues. The CDR3 is CASSPRLAAYQETQYF. The CDR3 DNA is TGTGCCAGCAGCCCCCGGCTAGCGGCGTACCAAGAGACCCAGTACTTC.

This sequence joins TRBV27 and TRBJ2-4; TRBD2 is a possible D gene (7 bases). Deletions cut 3 bases from V and 5 bases from J, with 11 bases between. CDR1 is MNHEY, CDR2 SMNVEV, per germline (reference sequence). The CDR3 sequence is 14 residues long. The DNA for the CDR3 is TGTGCCAGCAGTTTTGGGGGGGCAGAAAACATTCAGTACTTC. This codes for CASSFGGAENIQYF.

The rearrangement joins TRBV2 to TRBJ2-3, with D possibly matching TRBD2 (5 bases). The CDR3 is made up of 13 amino acids. Trimming shortened V by 1 base and J by 8 bases, and 10 bases separated the two germline ends. The germline CDR1 and CDR2 sequences are SNHLY and FYNNEI. The CDR3 region has the DNA TGTGCCAGCAGTGAAGAGAGTGGAGGTACGCAGTATTTT. Its translation: CASSEESGGTQYF.

The chain employs TRBV6-5 and TRBJ2-3, with 12 bases identical to TRBD2. Germline-derived CDR1 and CDR2 are MNHEY and SVGAGI. There are 15 residues in the CDR3. The V segment lost 6 bases and the J segment 6 bases; nucleotides outside the gene matches: 7. The DNA of the CDR3 is TGTGCCAGCAGCCGACTAGCGGGAGAATCCGATACGCAGTATTTT. It yields the protein CASSRLAGESDTQYF.

The rearrangement joins TRBV30 to TRBJ1-4; the D gene is possibly TRBD1 (6 bases). Germline V gene lookup returns CDR1 GTSNPN and CDR2 SVGIG (reference sequence). V was cut by 1 base and J by 5 bases, with 11 bases left in between. There are 14 residues in the CDR3. The CDR3 DNA sequence: TGTGCCTGGAGTGAGGACAGCGAGAATGAAAAACTGTTTTTT. Protein sequence: CAWSEDSENEKLFF.